Each of the 8 T cell receptor beta chains below was sequenced from the same sample in a study of T-cell memory formation after mild COVID-19. TCRdb reprocessed the 5' RACE reads via MiXCR and lists one record per CDR3 protein. The table records 300,000 to 350,000 distinct CDR3 sequences, approximately 19% of them present only once. The specimen sequenced was PBMCs or a T cell subset sorted from them (not recorded which). The receptors were sampled from a man aged 18 to 30 who had mild COVID-19 (a few samples of this study predate the infection). Cell type and time point are not known.

This clonotype showed up just once. The chain is built from TRBV6-2 or TRBV6-3 and TRBJ1-4; the D is unclear. The CDR3 covers 12 residues. Trimming cost V 0 bases and J 13 bases, with 9 bases left between them. Germline loops: CDR1 MNHEY, CDR2 SVGEGT. CDR3 bases: TGTGCCAGCAGTTACTCGACCGGTTTACTGTTTTTT. Its translation is CASSYSTGLLFF.

This clonotype was found a few times. This chain links TRBV3-1 with TRBJ1-1, with D unresolved. Germline assignment: CDR1 LGHDT and CDR2 YNNKEL (reference sequence). The V end lost 0 bases, the J end lost 2 bases, and 10 bases lay between the germline ends. CDR3 length equals 15 residues. The CDR3 region is CASSQDLNSNTEAFF. CDR3 sequence (DNA): TGTGCCAGCAGCCAAGATTTAAACAGCAACACTGAAGCTTTCTTT.

This clonotype was counted ten times or more. The chain carries TRBV20-1 and TRBJ2-1; perhaps TRBD1 as D (6 bases). V lost 0 bases and J 2 bases, leaving 11 bases between the germline ends. CDR1 and CDR2 (germline): DFQATT, SNEGSKA (reference sequence). The CDR3 totals 15 residues. The CDR3 here is CSARDSTGPYNEQFF. The CDR3 DNA sequence: TGCAGTGCTAGAGATTCGACAGGCCCCTACAATGAGCAGTTCTTC.

In this sample, this clonotype turned up a few times. This chain joins TRBV6-1 and TRBJ1-1; possible D gene TRBD1, 6 bases. Germline CDR1 reads MNHNS; CDR2 reads SASEGT. The ends were cut back, 10 bases at V and 4 bases at J, with 13 bases in the middle. The CDR3 spans 12 residues. This chain's CDR3 is CAINRDFTEAFF. CDR3 in DNA: TGTGCCATAAACAGGGATTTCACTGAAGCTTTCTTT.

This clonotype was recorded a few times. The chain employs TRBV5-1 and TRBJ2-1, with D possibly matching TRBD2 (6 bases). The CDR3 totals 12 residues. Germline CDR1 and CDR2: SGHRS and YFSETQ. The V end was cut by 4 bases, the J end by 8 bases, with 10 bases between. The CDR3 loop is CASSPPGDEQFF. The CDR3 nucleotides read TGCGCCAGCAGCCCCCCGGGGGATGAGCAGTTCTTC.

A few counts support this clonotype. The genes are TRBV27 and TRBJ2-1, with D tentatively TRBD2 (5 bases). The CDR3 has 12 amino acids. Trimming cost V 3 bases and J 10 bases, with 10 bases left between them. From germline, CDR1 is MNHEY and CDR2 SMNVEV (reference sequence). The CDR3 loop is CASSFIGSEQFF. The CDR3 nucleotides are TGTGCCAGCAGTTTTATAGGGAGCGAGCAGTTCTTC.

This clonotype was recorded a few times. The genes are TRBV6-5 and TRBJ1-2; the D gene is possibly TRBD1 (6 bases). The germline V gene encodes CDR1 MNHEY and CDR2 SVGAGI. This CDR3 contains 15 residues. V was pared by 0 bases and J by 4 bases, with 12 bases between. The CDR3 nucleotides read TGTGCCAGCAGTTACTCCCAGAGGGGGGGCTATGGCTACACCTTC. Encoded protein: CASSYSQRGGYGYTF.

This clonotype showed up just a few times. V gene TRBV18 combines with J gene TRBJ2-7; 8 bases are shared with TRBD1. This CDR3 has 16 amino acids. Germline V CDR1 and CDR2: KGHSH, LQKENI. The V segment lost 6 bases and the J segment 3 bases; nucleotides outside the gene matches: 13. The CDR3, as DNA: TGTGCCAGCTCCCTTTCGGTTGGGACAGGAGACTACGAGCAGTACTTC. Translation gives CASSLSVGTGDYEQYF.